This T cell receptor (beta chain) was profiled in a study of OX40 agonist ivuxolimab in advanced cancers. About the full investigation: Ivuxolimab was an agonistic, fully human IgG2 monoclonal antibody directed against OX40 (CD134), a costimulatory receptor. Intravenous ivuxolimab was administered to patients every 2 weeks at six dose levels: 0.01, 0.1, 0.3, 1.5, 3 and 10 mg/kg. Of the approximately 50 dose-escalation patients, hepatocellular carcinoma was present in approximately 20, melanoma in some 15, renal cell carcinoma in 9 and head and neck cancer in 9. The dose-escalation cohort was 82.7% male with a mean age of about 58 years, ranging from roughly 23 to 90. Prior anti-PD-1, anti-PD-L1 or anti-CTLA-4 therapy was permitted, and checkpoint inhibitors had been received by around 39% of dose-escalation patients. Partial responses were achieved by three dose-escalation patients, of whom one had hepatocellular carcinoma and two had cutaneous melanoma. The purpose of peripheral TCRbeta sequencing was to test whether ivuxolimab changed TCR sequence diversity and led to clonal T-cell expansion. The paper covers the monotherapy dose-escalation part of the phase I ivuxolimab trial, which included N ≈ 50 patients. Study-level results and caveats: At doses of 0.1 to 3.0 mg/kg, clonal expansion of both CD4+ and CD8+ T cells in blood was seen between baseline and week 6. Low levels of normalized T-cell clonal expansion were also shown by some nonresponding patients. In partial responders in the 0.1-3.0 mg/kg groups, normalized peripheral clonal expansion was found to be among the lowest, especially among CD8+ T cells. Which antigens the clonally expanded peripheral T cells were specific for was not determined. After ivuxolimab, expanded clones were on average more numerous among CD8+ T cells than among CD4+ T cells.

The trial excluded patients who had a history of autoimmune disease or were on systemic immunosuppression. Peripheral blood for TCR sequencing was collected from all dose cohorts at baseline, on cycle 4 day 1, and on cycle 7 day 1. The samples were drawn from a first-in-human, open-label, multicenter phase I dose-escalation trial of ivuxolimab. The trial enrolled adults with locally advanced or metastatic head and neck squamous cell, hepatocellular, melanoma or renal cell carcinoma. Before TCR sequencing, CD4+ T cells and CD8+ T cells from peripheral blood were sorted into separate populations. This clone has just a few counts. Its antigen remains undetermined. Per-base quality was not reported, and no clone a single base away is much larger than it. For sequencing of the TCRbeta CDR3 region, genomic DNA was extracted from the sorted cells. TCRbeta CDR3 regions were sequenced using the immunoSEQ Assay. TCRdb limited this immuneACCESS table to in-frame rearrangements with V and J called. A share of clones is missing; checked studies link under half to unresolved V genes, and the rest is unexplained. The sample includes some 25,000 clones, with more than 60% observed a single time. Approximately 32% of the sample lies in the top ten.

The receptor was derived from an adult with an advanced solid tumor such as melanoma, head and neck, liver or kidney cancer. This specimen was CD4+ or CD8+ T cells sorted from blood, taken in a trial of the OX40 agonist ivuxolimab.

For the CDR3, the sequence is CATSSGTGDTGELFF. The nucleotide sequence reads TGTGCCACCAGCAGCGGGACAGGGGACACCGGGGAGCTGTTTTTT. Here the chain combines TRBV15 and TRBJ2-2; 10 bases in the junction line up with TRBD1. CDR1 and CDR2 are read off the germline V gene (reference sequence) as LNHNV and YYDKDF. Ends trimmed: V by 3 bases, J by 3 bases; bases unmatched to a gene: 1. Its CDR3 holds 15 amino acids, cysteine through phenylalanine. Of all the DNA, just the CDR3 is kept, 45 bases in frame from base 1.